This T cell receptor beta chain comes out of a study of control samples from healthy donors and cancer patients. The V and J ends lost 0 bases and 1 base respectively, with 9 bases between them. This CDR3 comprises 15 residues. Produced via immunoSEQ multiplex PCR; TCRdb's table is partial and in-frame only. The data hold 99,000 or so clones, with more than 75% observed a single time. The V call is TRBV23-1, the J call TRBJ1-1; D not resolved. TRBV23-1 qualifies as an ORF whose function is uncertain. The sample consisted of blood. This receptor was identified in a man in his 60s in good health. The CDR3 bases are TGCGCCAGCAGTCAATCAAGGAACGAGAACACTGAAGCTTTCTTT. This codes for CASSQSRNENTEAFF.